Following are 22 T cell receptor beta chains from one sample sequenced in a study of blood T cell repertoires in COVID-19. The data were produced by immunoSEQ multiplex PCR, yet TCRdb's version contains in-frame clones alone and is incomplete. The data show approximately 280,000 clones, with almost 85% seen just once and 4.5% to 6% held by the top ten. Sequenced input: peripheral blood. These receptors originate from a man aged 50-59 years with active or convalescent COVID-19.

The gene calls are TRBV2 and TRBJ2-7; 14 bases fit TRBD2. In germline, CDR1 is SNHLY, CDR2 FYNNEI. Trimming removed 4 bases from V and 0 bases from J; junction bases left unmatched: 2. CDR3 size: 16 residues. CDR3 sequence reads: CASSGTSGRSSYEQYF. The CDR3 DNA reads TGTGCCAGCAGTGGGACTAGCGGGAGGAGCTCCTACGAGCAGTACTTC.

The chain couples TRBV10-3 to TRBJ1-6; 9 nucleotides agree with TRBD1. This CDR3 is built from 16 residues. Germline V gene data show CDR1 as ENHRY and CDR2 as SYGVKD. V trimming: 1 base; J trimming: 7 bases; junction bases outside the gene matches: 5. The CDR3: CAISEYGTGNNSPLHF. The CDR3 DNA sequence: TGTGCCATCAGTGAGTACGGGACAGGGAACAATTCACCCCTCCACTTT.

The rearrangement links TRBV29-1 to TRBJ1-1, with 7 bases fitting TRBD1. Trimming took 3 bases from V and 12 from J; bases not matched to a gene: 10. The CDR3 length is 12 residues. Germline V CDR1 and CDR2: SQVTM, ANQGSEA. CDR3: CSVDVRGIEPFF. The CDR3, as DNA: TGCAGCGTTGATGTCAGGGGGATTGAGCCTTTCTTT.

Comment on this clone: The identical CDR3 is also encoded by other nucleotide sequences in the sample. The gene calls are TRBV30 and TRBJ1-3; no clear D. This CDR3 spans 13 amino acids. The germline V gene has CDR1 GTSNPN and CDR2 SVGIG (reference sequence). V lost 2 bases to trimming and J lost 1 base, with 6 bases between them. CDR3: CAWSLGSGNTIYF. The CDR3 nucleotides are TGTGCCTGGAGTCTAGGTTCTGGAAACACCATATATTTT. Supplemented by reference TRBV30 and TRBJ1-3, the full variable domain reads SQTIHQWPATLVQPVGSPLSLECTVEGTSNPNLYWYRQAAGRGLQLLFYSVGIGQISSEVPQNLSASRPQDRQFILSSKKLLLSDSGFYLCAWSLGSGNTIYFGEGSWLTVV.

The chain employs TRBV2 and TRBJ1-2; the match to TRBD1 covers 11 bases. This CDR3 is 14 amino acids long. V trimming: 2 bases; J trimming: 7 bases; junction bases outside the gene matches: 3. The germline V gene has CDR1 SNHLY and CDR2 FYNNEI. The CDR3 DNA follows: TGTGCCAGCAGTGAACGGGGACAGGGGGTTGGCTACACCTTC. It yields the protein CASSERGQGVGYTF.

This clone appeared a single time. The chain has TRBV5-6 and TRBJ2-3, with TRBD2 matching 10 bases. CDR3 length: 15 residues. The junction had 5 bases not matched to a gene; V was cut back by 2 bases and J by 5 bases. In germline, CDR1 is SGHDT, CDR2 YYEEEE. The CDR3 here is CASSLSGRAGDTQYF. CDR3 coding DNA: TGTGCCAGCAGCTTAAGCGGGAGGGCCGGAGATACGCAGTATTTT.

The rearrangement links TRBV6-5 to TRBJ2-7; 10 bases agree with TRBD2. V dropped 8 bases and J dropped 2; count of bases not matched to a gene: 9. The CDR3 has 15 amino acids. Germline V gives CDR1 MNHEY, CDR2 SVGAGI. The CDR3 reads CASQEGLAETYEQYF. DNA of the CDR3: TGTGCCAGCCAGGAAGGACTAGCGGAAACCTACGAGCAGTACTTC.

V gene TRBV6-5 combines with J gene TRBJ1-6; D may be TRBD1 (6 bases). The CDR3 spans 15 residues. Deletions cut 6 bases from V and 7 bases from J, with 16 bases between. Germline V CDR1 and CDR2: MNHEY, SVGAGI. As DNA, the CDR3 is TGTGCCAGCAGGGCCTTGGCAGGGGCAAATTCACCCCTCCACTTT. The encoded protein is CASRALAGANSPLHF.

The chain joins TRBV7-9 to TRBJ1-4; 12 bases match TRBD1. Looked up from germline, CDR1 is SEHNR and CDR2 is FQNEAQ (reference sequence). Unmatched junction bases numbered 12, after V lost 4 bases and J lost 12 bases. The CDR3 runs to 16 residues. This chain's CDR3 is CASSSGTGGSFLELFF. DNA of the CDR3: TGTGCCAGCAGCTCCGGGACAGGGGGCTCGTTCTTGGAACTGTTTTTT. The entire variable domain, with the rest obtained from reference TRBV7-9 and TRBJ1-4, is as follows: DTGVSQNPRHKITKRGQNVTFRCDPISEHNRLYWYRQTLGQGPEFLTYFQNEAQLEKSRLLSDRFSAERPKGSFSTLEIQRTEQGDSAMYLCASSSGTGGSFLELFFGSGTQLSVL.

V is TRBV4-1 and J is TRBJ2-7; 10 bases line up with TRBD2. V dropped 1 base and J dropped 3; count of bases not matched to a gene: 6. Per germline, CDR1 MGHRA and CDR2 YSYEKL. The CDR3 is 16 amino acids. This CDR3 reads CASSQAPSGSFYEQYF. The CDR3 nucleotides are TGCGCCAGCAGCCAAGCCCCTAGCGGGAGTTTCTACGAGCAGTACTTC.

V and J are TRBV29-1 and TRBJ2-1; 8 nucleotides line up with TRBD1. Germline V CDR1 and CDR2: SQVTM, ANQGSEA. V trimming: 4 bases; J trimming: 4 bases; junction bases outside the gene matches: 6. CDR3 length: 14 residues. CDR3 nucleotide sequence: TGCAGCGTTGGCCCGGGACAGGTATACAATGAGCAGTTCTTC. Translation: CSVGPGQVYNEQFF.

This clone was counted a few times. This sequence joins TRBV7-9 and TRBJ2-5; 7 bases line up with TRBD2. Trimming at V came to 8 bases and at J to 5 bases, leaving 5 bases not matched to a gene. The CDR3 totals 12 residues. Germline V gene data show CDR1 as SEHNR and CDR2 as FQNEAQ (reference sequence). CDR3 bases: TGTGCCAGCGGGAGGGGAGGTGAGACCCAGTACTTC. Amino acid sequence: CASGRGGETQYF.

This clone was recorded a few times. The V gene is TRBV7-2, the J gene TRBJ1-1; D might be TRBD1 (5 bases). V lost 1 base to trimming and J lost 4 bases, with 19 bases between them. Germline-derived CDR1 and CDR2 are SGHTA and FQGNSA. The CDR3 contains 17 residues. In nucleotides, the CDR3 is TGTGCCAGCAGCTTAGGGCGGGGGACCGGCAGGGCCACTGAAGCTTTCTTT. It specifies CASSLGRGTGRATEAFF.

The chain employs TRBV6-5 and TRBJ2-7; D may be TRBD2 (6 bases). The V end was cut by 7 bases, the J end by 0 bases, with 10 bases between. The CDR3 totals 13 residues. Germline values: CDR1 MNHEY, CDR2 SVGAGI. CDR3 nucleotides: TGTGCCAGCAACCGGGGGAGCTCCTACGAGCAGTACTTC. Its translation: CASNRGSSYEQYF.

Concerning this clone itself: The sample carries other DNA sequences with the same CDR3. V and J are TRBV19 and TRBJ1-1; TRBD1 matches at 7 bases. The germline V gene encodes CDR1 LNHDA and CDR2 SQIVND (reference sequence). Germline trimming cut 6 bases from V and 0 bases from J; bases unmatched to any gene: 4. CDR3 length: 14 residues. In DNA form, the CDR3 reads TGTGCCAGTAGGCGACAGGGACTGAACACTGAAGCTTTCTTT. Encoded protein: CASRRQGLNTEAFF.

The J gene is TRBJ1-3, the V gene TRBV7-9, with TRBD1 matching over 7 bases. The ends lost 4 bases at V and 0 bases at J; junction bases unmatched: 9. The CDR3 is made up of 17 amino acids. Germline CDR1 and CDR2: SEHNR and FQNEAQ (reference sequence). CDR3 in amino acids: CASSSTPTGSSGNTIYF. For the CDR3, the DNA is TGTGCCAGCAGCTCGACCCCGACAGGGAGCTCTGGAAACACCATATATTTT.

This rearrangement joins TRBV23-1 to TRBJ2-3, with no clear D. TRBV23-1 belongs to the ORF category, with a function that is uncertain. The CDR3 runs to 16 residues. V was shortened by 8 bases and J by 0 bases, with 18 bases between the two germline ends. CDR3 protein: CASAQNVPRSTDTQYF. The CDR3 bases are TGCGCCAGCGCCCAAAACGTGCCTAGAAGCACAGATACGCAGTATTTT.

The chain carries TRBV20-1 and TRBJ2-7; 9 positions match TRBD1. The V and J ends lost 3 bases and 6 bases, in that order; junction bases with no gene match: 6. The CDR3 totals 13 residues. Germline V gene lookup returns CDR1 DFQATT and CDR2 SNEGSKA (reference sequence). This CDR3 reads CSASGTGTLEQYF. CDR3 nucleotides: TGCAGTGCTAGTGGGACAGGGACGCTCGAGCAGTACTTC.

The chain links TRBV11-2 to TRBJ2-5; TRBD2 aligns across 8 bases. Germline loops: CDR1 SGHAT, CDR2 FQNNGV. The junction had 5 bases not matched to a gene; V was cut back by 1 base and J by 4 bases. The CDR3 covers 15 residues. CDR3 region: CASSLGAGVIETQYF. CDR3 nucleotide sequence: TGTGCCAGCAGCTTAGGAGCGGGAGTAATAGAGACCCAGTACTTC.

To note about this clone: A far larger clone lies a single base away; this is likely a read error. V and J are TRBV27 and TRBJ1-1; weak D call: TRBD1 (5 bases). The CDR3 runs to 13 residues. The ends were cut back, 3 bases at V and 1 base at J, with 6 bases in the middle. Germline lookup yields CDR1 MNHEY and CDR2 SMNVEV (reference sequence). The CDR3 sequence is CASSFQGNTEAFF. CDR3 nucleotides: TGTGCCAGCAGTTTTCAGGGGAACACTGAAGCTTTCTTT.

With respect to this clone: The sample contains more than one DNA sequence encoding this CDR3. The V gene is TRBV6-5, the J gene TRBJ2-5, with D possibly being TRBD2 (5 bases). V lost 7 bases to trimming and J lost 1 base, with 7 bases between them. Germline CDR1 and CDR2: MNHEY and SVGAGI. CDR3 size: 12 residues. The CDR3 DNA follows: TGTGCCAGCAAGCTAGCCCAAGAGACCCAGTACTTC. Translated: CASKLAQETQYF.

This clone was observed once. This sequence joins TRBV10-3 and TRBJ1-6; D gene uncertain. V shed 2 bases and J shed 9 bases, with 14 bases lying between them. CDR1 is ENHRY, CDR2 SYGVKD, per germline. This CDR3 is built from 15 residues. This chain's CDR3 is CAISEREAGSSPLHF. The DNA for the CDR3 is TGTGCCATCAGTGAGAGGGAGGCGGGTTCTTCACCCCTCCACTTT.